This T cell receptor (beta chain) was found in a study of neoadjuvant nivolumab and ipilimumab in lung cancer. Findings and limits, study-wide: TCR sequencing covered a small number of samples. From pretherapy to surgery, tumor richness and clonality rose with dual therapy. Pathologic regression was not significantly tied to TCR clonality. Higher pretherapy blood TCR richness went with higher resected-tumor richness.

Here immunoSEQ multiplex PCR was the method, and the copy in TCRdb shows in-frame clones only, minus some. The table lists around 30,000 clones, 80% of them singletons. Regarding this clone: Its antigen is not known.

V gave up 2 bases and J gave up 1 base, with 12 bases separating them. The V gene's germline CDR1 is SGHDT and CDR2 YYEEEE. This CDR3 has 15 amino acids. The rearrangement links TRBV5-6 to TRBJ2-5, with a tentative D call TRBD2 (7 bases). The starting material was peripheral blood, obtained before neoadjuvant nivolumab, alone or with ipilimumab. The receptor's source is an adult with non-small cell lung cancer. CDR3 sequence (DNA): TGTGCCAGCAGCTTTAGGGGAGGGGGCCAAGAGACCCAGTACTTC. Encoded protein: CASSFRGGGQETQYF.